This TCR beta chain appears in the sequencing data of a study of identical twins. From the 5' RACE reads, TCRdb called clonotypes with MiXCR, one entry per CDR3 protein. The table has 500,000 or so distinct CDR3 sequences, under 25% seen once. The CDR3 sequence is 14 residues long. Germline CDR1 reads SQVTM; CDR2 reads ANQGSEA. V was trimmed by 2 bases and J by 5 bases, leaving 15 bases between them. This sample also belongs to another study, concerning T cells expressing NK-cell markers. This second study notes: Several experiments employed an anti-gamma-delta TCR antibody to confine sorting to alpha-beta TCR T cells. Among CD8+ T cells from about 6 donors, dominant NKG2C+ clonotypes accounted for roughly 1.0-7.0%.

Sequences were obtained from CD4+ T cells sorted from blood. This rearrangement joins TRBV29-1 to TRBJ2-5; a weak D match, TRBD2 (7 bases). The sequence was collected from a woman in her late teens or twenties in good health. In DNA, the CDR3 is TGCAGCGTTGAATGGGGGGGGCTTGGGGAGACCCAGTACTTC. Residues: CSVEWGGLGETQYF.